The 27 T cell receptor beta chains given below trace back to one sample, sequenced in a study of blood T cells in healthy people across ages. A sample-barcoded 5' primer and a J-beta primer mix were used in a second PCR of roughly 6 to 12 cycles. TCRdb analysed the 5' RACE reads with MiXCR anew, one entry per CDR3 protein. The data show 1.5 million to 2 million distinct CDR3 sequences, with almost 35% seen just once and about 11% held by the top ten. Source material: blood. Receptors originate from a woman aged 30 to 39 in good health.

A word on this clonotype: The junction differs from germline at one of its ends, possibly a read error. The chain carries TRBV7-2 and TRBJ1-2; D gene unclear. CDR3 length equals 16 residues. Germline loops: CDR1 SGHTA, CDR2 FQGNSA. The CDR3 loop is CASSPLAAKANYGHTF. The CDR3, as DNA: TGTGCCAGCAGCCCCCTTGCGGCAAAAGCTAACTATGGCCACACCTTC.

The V and J genes are TRBV27 and TRBJ2-1; the D gene is possibly TRBD2 (5 bases). Per the germline V gene, CDR1 is MNHEY and CDR2 is SMNVEV (reference sequence). The CDR3 is 14 residues long. V lost 4 bases and J lost 6, with 13 bases in between. This CDR3 is CASSSGEGFNEQFF. In DNA form, the CDR3 reads TGTGCCAGCAGTTCCGGGGAAGGCTTCAATGAGCAGTTCTTC.

V usage is TRBV5-1 and J usage is TRBJ1-1; D gene uncertain. Germline assignment: CDR1 SGHRS and CDR2 YFSETQ. There are 15 residues in the CDR3. The ends were cut back, 0 bases at V and 6 bases at J, with 15 bases in the middle. CDR3 loop: CASSLASGIQAEAFF. The CDR3 DNA is TGCGCCAGCAGCTTGGCCAGCGGAATACAAGCTGAAGCTTTCTTT.

Only a few counts were recorded for this clonotype. J is TRBJ2-5 and V is TRBV20-1, with a weak D call TRBD2 (6 bases). The J call is uncertain, as TRBJ2-7 better fits the DNA end. The CDR3 length is 13 residues. Germline V CDR1 and CDR2: DFQATT, SNEGSKA (reference sequence). The chain's CDR3 is CSAAGQGLGEQYF. For the CDR3, the DNA is TGCAGTGCCGCAGGGCAGGGACTTGGCGAGCAGTACTTC.

J is TRBJ1-6 and V is TRBV3-1, with D possibly matching TRBD1 (5 bases). Trimming left V 4 bases short and J 5 bases short, with 36 bases between. Germline CDR1 is LGHDT and CDR2 is YNNKEL (reference sequence). CDR3 length: 23 amino acids. The CDR3 bases are TGTGCCAGCAGCCCCCGGGACCAAGACGGCCATCTCAAAGCGGATATCCATAATTCACCCCTCCACTTT. Its translation is CASSPRDQDGHLKADIHNSPLHF.

In this sample, this clonotype turned up many times. The V call is TRBV29-1, the J call TRBJ2-5, with 9 bases lining up with TRBD1. V lost 1 base and J lost 4; bases outside the gene matches: 1. This CDR3 has 13 residues. Germline V CDR1 and CDR2: SQVTM, ANQGSEA. The CDR3 nucleotides read TGCAGCGTTGAAGGGGACAGGGCAGAGACCCAGTACTTC. It codes for CSVEGDRAETQYF.

The chain employs TRBV14 and TRBJ1-6; TRBD1 aligns across 9 bases. Germline values: CDR1 SGHDN, CDR2 FVKESK. The trim removed 1 base at V and 10 bases at J, leaving 8 bases unmatched. This CDR3 is 16 amino acids long. CDR3 residues: CASSQVTGGEGSPLHF. The DNA for the CDR3 is TGTGCCAGCAGCCAAGTTACAGGGGGCGAGGGATCACCCCTCCACTTT. Filled out from reference TRBV14 and TRBJ1-6, the complete variable domain reads EAGVTQFPSHSVIEKGQTVTLRCDPISGHDNLYWYRRVMGKEIKFLLHFVKESKQDESGMPNNRFLAERTGGTYSTLKVQPAELEDSGVYFCASSQVTGGEGSPLHFGNGTRLTVT.

As for this clonotype: A read error may be the cause here, since a much bigger clone is one base away. The chain joins TRBV7-3 to TRBJ1-2; no firm D call. Germline CDR1 reads SGHTA; CDR2 reads FQGTGA. The CDR3 loop spans 14 amino acids. This chain's CDR3 is CASSSLTRTYGCTF. Here the CDR3 DNA reads TGTGCCAGCAGCTCCTTGACCAGGACTTATGGCTGCACCTTC.

This clonotype has more than one count but fewer than ten. The V call is TRBV27, the J call TRBJ2-1; no clear D. V was clipped by 3 bases and J by 10 bases, with 10 bases between them. The germline gives CDR1 MNHEY, CDR2 SMNVEV (reference sequence). CDR3 size: 12 residues. For the CDR3, the DNA is TGTGCCAGCAGTTTCCCGGATGGGGAGCAGTTCTTC. This codes for CASSFPDGEQFF.

In the case of this clonotype: The junction departs from germline at one end; a sequencing error may be responsible. The V and J genes are TRBV9 and TRBJ2-1; a possible D gene is TRBD1 (7 bases). This CDR3 comprises 16 residues. CDR1 and CDR2 from the germline V gene are SGDLS and YYNGEE. CDR3 residues: CANSVASDRVLGEQFF. The CDR3, as DNA: TGTGCCAACAGCGTAGCTAGCGACAGGGTCCTAGGTGAGCAGTTCTTC.

This clonotype was detected only a few times. The V and J genes are TRBV3-1 and TRBJ2-7, with a possible D match to TRBD1 (5 bases). The ends were cut back, 4 bases at V and 5 bases at J, with 21 bases in the middle. CDR3 length: 16 residues. CDR1 LGHDT and CDR2 YNNKEL come from the germline V gene (reference sequence). This CDR3 is CASSPYLRAGSDEQYF. For the CDR3, the DNA is TGTGCCAGCAGCCCATACCTCCGGGCAGGGTCGGACGAGCAGTACTTC.

The chain employs TRBV29-1 and TRBJ1-2; D is perhaps TRBD1 (6 bases). Germline CDR1 SQVTM, CDR2 ANQGSEA. The CDR3 sequence is 13 residues long. Deletions cut 8 bases from V and 3 bases from J, with 16 bases between. The CDR3 loop reads CSIASGGDYGYTF. The CDR3 DNA follows: TGCAGCATAGCCTCGGGGGGCGACTATGGCTACACCTTC.

The V call is TRBV9, the J call TRBJ2-1; 8 nucleotides line up with TRBD2. Germline CDR1 is SGDLS and CDR2 is YYNGEE. V lost 0 bases to trimming and J lost 10 bases; unmatched junction nucleotides: 15. The CDR3 runs 17 residues. Written as DNA, the CDR3 is TGTGCCAGCAGCGTAGAGGGAGGGCTAGCGGGCCTGGCCGAGCAGTTCTTC. This translates into CASSVEGGLAGLAEQFF.

This clonotype came up a few times. This chain joins TRBV7-9 and TRBJ1-2; 8 positions match TRBD1. V trimming: 4 bases; J trimming: 8 bases; junction bases outside the gene matches: 6. The length of the CDR3 is 13 residues. Germline CDR1 and CDR2: SEHNR and FQNEAQ (reference sequence). In nucleotides, the CDR3 is TGTGCCAGCAGCTCCAGGGGGCTCCTCGGCTACACCTTC. It codes for CASSSRGLLGYTF.

In its sample, this clonotype was seen many times. The J gene is TRBJ2-5, the V gene TRBV20-1, with unresolved D. CDR3 length: 12 amino acids. V was cut by 6 bases and J by 5 bases, with 13 bases left in between. Germline CDR1 reads DFQATT; CDR2 reads SNEGSKA (reference sequence). CDR3 in DNA: TGCAGTGCCCATACCCTCGCGGAGACCCAGTACTTC. The encoded protein is CSAHTLAETQYF.

This clonotype was seen a few times. The rearrangement links TRBV2 to TRBJ1-2; D remains ambiguous. Trimming removed 7 bases from V and 5 bases from J, with 11 bases in between. Germline V gene sequence: CDR1 SNHLY, CDR2 FYNNEI. The CDR3 length is 12 residues. The CDR3 DNA reads TGTGCCAGCACGGGGATGATATATGGCTACACCTTC. Encoded protein: CASTGMIYGYTF. The full variable domain, its missing parts supplied by reference TRBV2 and TRBJ1-2, is EPEVTQTPSHQVTQMGQEVILRCVPISNHLYFYWYRQILGQKVEFLVSFYNNEISEKSEIFDDQFSVERPDGSNFTLKIRSTKLEDSAMYFCASTGMIYGYTFGSGTRLTVV.

This clonotype appeared a few times. The V call is TRBV11-2, the J call TRBJ1-4; TRBD1 matches at 9 bases. Germline loops: CDR1 SGHAT, CDR2 FQNNGV. There are 15 residues in the CDR3. V trimming: 5 bases; J trimming: 4 bases; junction bases outside the gene matches: 5. Written as DNA, the CDR3 is TGTGCCAGCAGCCCCTGGGACAGGGTTAATGAAAAACTGTTTTTT. Encoded protein: CASSPWDRVNEKLFF.

As regards this clonotype: A much larger clone lies a single base off, so this may be a read error. The rearrangement joins TRBV20-1 to TRBJ2-1; TRBD2 agrees at 8 bases. This CDR3 is built from 12 residues. After removal of 6 bases from V and 8 bases from J, the junction contained 6 bases not matched to a gene. Germline V lookup: CDR1 DFQATT, CDR2 SNEGSKA (reference sequence). CDR3 in DNA: TGCAGTGCCGACCGGGAGGGGGATGAGCAGTTCTTC. It codes for CSADREGDEQFF.

The CDR3 protein is CSAREMGSLAKNIQYF. The CDR3 DNA is TGCAGTGCTAGAGAAATGGGGTCCCTAGCCAAAAACATTCAGTACTTC. This sequence joins TRBV20-1 and TRBJ2-4; D is uncertain. Germline V gives CDR1 DFQATT, CDR2 SNEGSKA (reference sequence). This CDR3 spans 16 amino acids. Trimming cost V 0 bases and J 0 bases, with 12 bases left between them.

This clonotype was seen a handful of times. The J gene is TRBJ2-5, the V gene TRBV30; 9 nucleotides agree with TRBD1. The DNA end is a closer match to TRBJ2-7, so the J assignment may be wrong. The length of the CDR3 is 12 residues. The germline V gene has CDR1 GTSNPN and CDR2 SVGIG (reference sequence). The CDR3 loop is CAGEGQGDEQYF. The DNA for the CDR3 is TGTGCCGGAGAGGGACAGGGAGACGAGCAGTACTTC.

This chain uses TRBV14 with TRBJ2-4, with TRBD1 matching 8 bases. The end of the DNA is better explained by TRBJ2-7, so the J call may be wrong. The CDR3 has 15 residues. The germline V gene has CDR1 SGHDN and CDR2 FVKESK. This CDR3 reads CASSSRTGLDSEQYF. CDR3 bases: TGTGCCAGCAGCTCCAGGACAGGGCTTGATTCCGAGCAGTACTTC.

This chain connects TRBV27 to TRBJ2-1; TRBD2 agrees at 12 bases. The trim removed 2 bases at V and 6 bases at J, leaving 8 bases unmatched. Germline V gene lookup returns CDR1 MNHEY and CDR2 SMNVEV (reference sequence). This CDR3 is 17 amino acids long. The CDR3 loop is CASSLLTPSGRANEQFF. DNA of the CDR3: TGTGCCAGCAGTTTACTAACGCCTAGCGGGAGGGCCAATGAGCAGTTCTTC.

In its sample, this clonotype was seen a few times. The chain is built from TRBV7-8 and TRBJ2-1; 9 bases fit TRBD2. J gave up 2 bases and V 4 bases, and 3 bases lay outside the gene matches. CDR3 length: 15 residues. Germline lookup yields CDR1 SGHVS and CDR2 FQNEAQ. CDR3: CASSSASGAYNEQFF. The CDR3 DNA reads as TGTGCCAGCAGCTCGGCTAGCGGGGCCTACAATGAGCAGTTCTTC. The full variable domain, its missing parts supplied by reference TRBV7-8 and TRBJ2-1, is GAGVSQSPRYKVAKRGQDVALRCDPISGHVSLFWYQQALGQGPEFLTYFQNEAQLDKSGLPSDRFFAERPEGSVSTLKIQRTQQEDSAVYLCASSSASGAYNEQFFGPGTRLTVL.

The chain uses TRBV2 and TRBJ2-7; perhaps TRBD2 as D (6 bases). The J call may be wrong; the DNA end is better matched by TRBJ2-5. This CDR3 has 16 amino acids. Germline V gene data show CDR1 as SNHLY and CDR2 as FYNNEI. The CDR3 DNA reads TGTGCCAGCAGTGGTTCCGGGGGAGCCCCGCAGGAGACCCAGTACTTC. Translation: CASSGSGGAPQETQYF.

This clonotype has a handful of counts. V is TRBV20-1 and J is TRBJ1-1, with 7 positions matching TRBD1. The CDR3 has 10 residues. Germline CDR1 and CDR2: DFQATT and SNEGSKA (reference sequence). The CDR3 sequence: CSPGGTEAFF. CDR3 sequence (DNA): TGCAGCCCAGGGGGCACTGAAGCTTTCTTT.

There are many counts of this clonotype. The rearrangement uses TRBV20-1 and TRBJ1-2; the match to TRBD1 covers 9 bases. Germline CDR1 is DFQATT and CDR2 is SNEGSKA (reference sequence). This CDR3 is built from 13 residues. V trimming: 5 bases; J trimming: 8 bases; junction bases outside the gene matches: 9. CDR3 bases: TGCAGTGCTTCTCCGGGACAGGGTTGGGGCTACACCTTC. It yields the protein CSASPGQGWGYTF.

This clonotype has ten or more counts. J is TRBJ2-5 and V is TRBV3-1, with 11 bases identical to TRBD2. The CDR3 runs to 15 residues. The junction had 8 bases not matched to a gene; V was cut back by 4 bases and J by 7 bases. Germline CDR1 and CDR2: LGHDT and YNNKEL (reference sequence). CDR3 sequence: CASSPSLAGDATQYF. The CDR3 DNA sequence: TGTGCCAGCAGCCCTTCACTAGCGGGAGATGCGACCCAGTACTTC.